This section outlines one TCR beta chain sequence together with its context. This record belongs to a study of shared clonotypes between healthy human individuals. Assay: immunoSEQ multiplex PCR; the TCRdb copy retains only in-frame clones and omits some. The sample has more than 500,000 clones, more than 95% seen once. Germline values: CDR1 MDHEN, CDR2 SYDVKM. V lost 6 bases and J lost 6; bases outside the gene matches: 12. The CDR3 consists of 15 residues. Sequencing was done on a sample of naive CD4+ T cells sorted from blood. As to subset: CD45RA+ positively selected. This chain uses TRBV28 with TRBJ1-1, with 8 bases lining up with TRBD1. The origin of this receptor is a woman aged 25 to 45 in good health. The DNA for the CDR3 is TGTGCCAGCAGAGGCGGACAGGGCCTAGGGGCTGAAGCTTTCTTT. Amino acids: CASRGGQGLGAEAFF.